The source of this T cell receptor beta chain is a study of CD8 T cells in ankylosing spondylitis. The study, taken as a whole, reports: Some motif variants were previously reported in reactive arthritis synovial fluid and blood. Disease-linked clones reportedly concentrated significantly in matched ankylosing spondylitis synovial fluid. Apparently characteristic of ankylosing spondylitis blood was a TCR beta motif (under ten highly homologous variants).

Each TCR beta library was made by quantitative 5'-RACE that incorporated molecular barcodes. TCRdb itself ran the 5' RACE reads through MiXCR, one entry per CDR3 protein. The sample consists of about 800,000 distinct CDR3 sequences, about 12% of them appearing once. This clonotype has just a few counts. Its antigen is as yet unknown. The V and J ends lost 0 bases and 0 bases respectively, with 12 bases between them. The V gene's germline CDR1 is DFQATT and CDR2 SNEGSKA (reference sequence). The CDR3 consists of 17 residues. This TCR was recovered from a male donor with ankylosing spondylitis. Material for sequencing was blood, either unsorted or a sorted T cell fraction (not recorded which). V usage is TRBV20-1 and J usage is TRBJ2-6; the D is unclear. For the CDR3, the DNA is TGCAGTGCTAGAGATTTTGGGTTACCCTCTGGGGCCAACGTCCTGACTTTC. This sequence encodes CSARDFGLPSGANVLTF.